The T cell receptor beta chain described here comes from a study of cytomegalovirus exposure and HLA in healthy donors. General study findings and limits: Cytomegalovirus-associated status was assigned to about 160 TCR beta chains. The dataset shows that most TCR sequences were rare, while some public TCRs occurred in many donors. TCR beta V segments were, for the most part, productive about 87% or about 30% of the time in an earlier analysis.

PCR amplification relied on 60 Vbeta primers (plus 13 Jbeta primers). Some clones are missing from TCRdb's copy, which holds only in-frame ones; the method was immunoSEQ multiplex PCR. The table includes some 140,000 clones, less than 80% detected once. CDR3 length equals 14 residues. Germline loops: CDR1 MNHEY, CDR2 SMNVEV (reference sequence). Trimming took 3 bases from V and 2 from J, leaving 11 bases between them. A note on this clone: Its matching antigen is unknown.

The TCR was taken from a woman aged 50 to 60 in good health and CMV-seropositive. The sequenced sample consisted of PBMCs. The rearrangement uses TRBV27 and TRBJ2-7, with TRBD1 as a possible D gene (5 bases). The CDR3 DNA reads TGTGCCAGCAGTTTTAAGGGGATCGCCTACGAGCAGTACTTC. Translating it yields CASSFKGIAYEQYF.